The 14 T cell receptor beta chains listed next were all sequenced from one sample in a study of blood T cells in healthy people across ages. Together with a sample-barcoded 5' primer, a J-beta primer mix was included in a second PCR lasting roughly 6 to 12 cycles. TCRdb itself ran the 5' RACE reads through MiXCR, one entry per CDR3 protein. Of hundreds of thousands of distinct CDR3 sequences detected, 45% to 50% appear once; the ten largest clones hold around a third. The material sequenced was blood. The receptor source for this set is an older woman in good health.

This chain connects TRBV20-1 to TRBJ1-2, with TRBD1 matching over 10 bases. CDR1 is DFQATT, CDR2 SNEGSKA, per germline (reference sequence). After removal of 3 bases from V and 3 bases from J, the junction contained 16 bases not matched to a gene. The CDR3 has 18 residues. The CDR3 sequence: CSASRTFSGTGVDYGYTF. The CDR3 bases are TGCAGTGCTAGCAGAACTTTCTCCGGGACAGGGGTTGACTATGGCTACACCTTC.

Only a few counts were recorded for this clonotype. This chain uses TRBV12-3 or TRBV12-4 with TRBJ2-7; D possibly corresponds to TRBD2 (5 bases). Trimming left V 0 bases short and J 3 bases short, with 9 bases between. This CDR3 is built from 14 residues. CDR3 DNA: TGTGCCAGCAGTTTAGCGGCGGGTGACTACGAGCAGTACTTC. Translating gives CASSLAAGDYEQYF.

This clonotype came up a few times. The genes are TRBV3-1 and TRBJ2-7, with 7 bases aligning to TRBD1. V gave up 0 bases and J gave up 5 bases; unmatched junction bases: 13. This CDR3 contains 17 residues. Germline V gene sequence: CDR1 LGHDT, CDR2 YNNKEL (reference sequence). This chain's CDR3 is CASSQDVLREDRDEQYF. In nucleotides, the CDR3 is TGTGCCAGCAGCCAAGATGTCCTTAGGGAAGACAGGGACGAGCAGTACTTC.

This clonotype has just a few counts. The V and J genes are TRBV4-2 and TRBJ2-3, with D maybe TRBD2 (5 bases). Germline CDR1 is LGHNA and CDR2 is YNFKEQ. The CDR3 loop spans 16 amino acids. V dropped 0 bases and J dropped 0 bases, with 10 bases sitting between them. CDR3 nucleotides: TGTGCCAGCAGCCAAGAGCCAGCGGTTAGCACAGATACGCAGTATTTT. Translation: CASSQEPAVSTDTQYF.

This clonotype showed up many times. The rearrangement joins TRBV21-1 to TRBJ2-2; no DNA check was done on the table's D call, TRBD2. TRBV21-1 represents a pseudogene. The CDR3 contains 15 residues. The CDR3 DNA is TGTGCCAGCAGCAAACCGACTAGCGGGAACCGGGAGCTGTTTTTT. Translation: CASSKPTSGNRELFF.

The chain carries TRBV28 and TRBJ2-5; D is perhaps TRBD2 (5 bases). This CDR3 contains 13 residues. Deletions cut 7 bases from V and 0 bases from J, with 9 bases between. Germline V gene sequence: CDR1 MDHEN, CDR2 SYDVKM. The CDR3 nucleotides are TGTGCCAGCACCTCAGCGGACCAAGAGACCCAGTACTTC. Amino acid sequence: CASTSADQETQYF.

The CDR3 region is CASSLTGGGQPQHF. In DNA form, the CDR3 reads TGCGCCAGCAGTCTTACAGGGGGCGGTCAGCCCCAGCATTTT. The rearrangement links TRBV10-2 to TRBJ1-5; 9 nucleotides match TRBD1. The CDR3 extends over 14 amino acids. Germline CDR1 is WSHSY and CDR2 is SAAADI. The J segment lost 6 bases and the V segment lost 5 bases, leaving 5 bases of the junction unmatched.

This chain uses TRBV7-2 with TRBJ2-1; D perhaps matches TRBD1 (5 bases). The CDR3 runs to 12 residues. The V and J ends lost 2 bases and 8 bases respectively, with 7 bases between them. Per germline, CDR1 SGHTA and CDR2 FQGNSA. The CDR3: CASSLQGDEQFF. CDR3 coding DNA: TGTGCCAGCAGCTTACAGGGTGATGAGCAGTTCTTC.

This chain uses TRBV7-9 with TRBJ1-1; 7 bases fit TRBD1. The CDR3 is 13 residues long. The germline V gene encodes CDR1 SEHNR and CDR2 FQNEAQ (reference sequence). The J segment lost 8 bases and the V segment lost 4 bases, leaving 7 bases of the junction unmatched. The CDR3 loop reads CASSSGQSDEAFF. CDR3 DNA sequence: TGTGCCAGCAGCTCGGGACAGAGCGACGAAGCTTTCTTT. Variable domain in full (rest from reference TRBV7-9 and TRBJ1-1): DTGVSQNPRHKITKRGQNVTFRCDPISEHNRLYWYRQTLGQGPEFLTYFQNEAQLEKSRLLSDRFSAERPKGSFSTLEIQRTEQGDSAMYLCASSSGQSDEAFFGQGTRLTVV.

The chain employs TRBV12-3 or TRBV12-4 and TRBJ2-6; 7 bases agree with TRBD1. V shed 6 bases and J 1 base; nucleotides not matched to a gene: 6. This CDR3 has 16 amino acids. This CDR3 is CASRNVQGSGANVLTF. Here the CDR3 DNA reads TGTGCCAGCAGGAACGTACAGGGGTCTGGGGCCAACGTCCTGACTTTC.

The CDR3, as DNA: TGCAGTGCTCACCCCACCAGGGGAACCAAAAACATTCAGTACTTC. Translation gives CSAHPTRGTKNIQYF. The J gene is TRBJ2-4, the V gene TRBV20-1; tentatively, D is TRBD1 (6 bases). The CDR3 sequence is 15 residues long. V was trimmed by 5 bases and J by 2 bases, leaving 16 bases between them. The germline V gene encodes CDR1 DFQATT and CDR2 SNEGSKA (reference sequence).

The genes are TRBV27 and TRBJ2-7, with a possible D match to TRBD1 (6 bases). The CDR3 totals 14 residues. Germline CDR1 reads MNHEY; CDR2 reads SMNVEV (reference sequence). V was cut by 6 bases and J by 2 bases, with 14 bases left in between. The CDR3 loop reads CASRNRVPPYEQYF. For the CDR3, the DNA is TGTGCCAGCAGAAACAGGGTACCGCCCTACGAGCAGTACTTC.

This clonotype has more than one count but fewer than ten. The chain is built from TRBV20-1 and TRBJ2-1; the match to TRBD2 covers 10 bases. The V gene end was trimmed by 1 base and the J gene end by 10 bases; junction bases not matched to a gene: 4. Germline V gene data show CDR1 as DFQATT and CDR2 as SNEGSKA (reference sequence). This CDR3 is 13 amino acids long. The CDR3 nucleotides read TGCAGTGCTAGAGGACTAGCGGGTGGGGAGCAGTTCTTC. As protein: CSARGLAGGEQFF.

This clonotype has only a few counts. The chain combines TRBV20-1 with TRBJ2-5, with 9 nucleotides matching TRBD2. The CDR3 has 17 residues. Germline-derived CDR1 and CDR2 are DFQATT and SNEGSKA (reference sequence). V dropped 0 bases and J dropped 7; count of bases not matched to a gene: 15. The CDR3 spells CSARDPTSGQLSGTQYF. The CDR3 DNA is TGCAGTGCTAGAGACCCAACTAGCGGGCAACTGAGTGGGACCCAGTACTTC.